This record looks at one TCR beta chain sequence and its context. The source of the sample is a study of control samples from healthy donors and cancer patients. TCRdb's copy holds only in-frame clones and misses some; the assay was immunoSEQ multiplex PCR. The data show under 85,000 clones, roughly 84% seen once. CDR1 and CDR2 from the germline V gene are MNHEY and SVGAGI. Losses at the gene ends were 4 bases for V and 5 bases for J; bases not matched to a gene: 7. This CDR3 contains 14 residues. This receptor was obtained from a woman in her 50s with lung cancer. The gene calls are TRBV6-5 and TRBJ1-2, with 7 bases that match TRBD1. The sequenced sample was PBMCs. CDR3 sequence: CASSSPYRGYGYTF. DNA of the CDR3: TGTGCCAGCAGTTCGCCATACAGGGGATATGGCTACACCTTC.